This paragraph covers one TCR beta chain sequence. It has no known antigen specificity. No qualities accompany the bases; no much larger clone lies one base away. The source of the sample is a study of shared clonotypes between healthy human individuals (TCRdb year 2020). Describing the broader study: The cohort included a few men and a couple of women between 18 and 49 years of age. For each donor, CD4 naive and CD4 memory were each run on three plates, CD8 naive on two plates, and CD8 memory on one plate. The study deeply sequenced blood TCR repertoires of about 5 healthy adults to estimate repertoire size and the extent of clonotype sharing between individuals. To increase sequencing depth and limit assay-specific biases, TCR repertoire library preparation and sequencing were carried out by different laboratories using diverse techniques. Each donor's leukapheresis produced roughly between roughly 0.85 and 10 billion PBMCs. Beyond this particular receptor, the publication reports: Estimated clonotype richness was generally larger for naive than for memory subsets. Sharing across a few donors was observed for 4.5% to 6.5% of naive CD4, over 3% of naive CD8, 2% to 2.5% of memory CD4, and about 0.4% of memory CD8 clonotypes. Based on pairwise subsampling, the degree of clonotype sharing among donors was expected to be affected by sequencing depth. Compared with non-shared clonotypes, the clonotypes found in all four sorted-subset donors had higher generation probabilities. Sampling was restricted to blood, and TCR repertoires in tissue are likely to differ from TCR repertoires in blood. The genetic and exposure-history diversity represented was limited by the small number of donors. Incomplete sequencing was indicated by rarefaction of sorted-subset datasets, despite the large sequencing depth.

The donors were healthy, HIV-negative adults who had no recently reported acute infections or vaccinations. All donors were Caucasian adults living in Nashville, Tennessee, USA. Magnetic negative selection was used to enrich CD4+ T cells, after which naive cells were positively selected on CD45RA and the negative fraction became the memory subset. Blood was collected by leukapheresis, and PBMCs were isolated by Ficoll-Histopaque density gradient centrifugation and then cryopreserved in liquid nitrogen vapor phase. Analytical flow cytometry was used to check the purity and quantity of each magnetically sorted T cell population. Genomic DNA was isolated from every sorted fraction and measured by UV absorbance on a Nanodrop 2000c. Using the deep immunoSEQ assay, TCR CDR3 regions were amplified from genomic DNA by multiplex PCR. Genomic DNA extracted from each cell subset was distributed evenly over all wells of several immunoSEQ 96-well plates, and each plate served as one replicate. For sorted subsets, around 200 ng genomic DNA, equal to 25,000 to 35,000 T cell genomes, was loaded into each replicate PCR. Purified libraries were measured with a Qubit 3.0 fluorometer, size-checked on a Bioanalyzer 2100, and measured again with the KAPA Library Quantification kit. Each immunoSEQ 96-well plate was sequenced on its own single-read 150-cycle Illumina NextSeq 550 flow cell. As for the authors' bioinformatics: The immunoSEQ output contained only junctional sequences without quality scores, so filtering could not match that applied to full-length reads. Sequences were annotated with PyIR, a Python wrapper for IgBLAST v1.9, and V/J genes and CDR3 were assigned using IMGT germline references. Reads were filtered out if the reads had weak V/J assignments (E-value above 1e-6), no CDR3, stop codons, out-of-frame junctions, or ambiguous translated residues. V3J clonotypes were defined as sequences sharing an identical inferred V gene, J gene, and CDR3 amino acid sequence. To compute the percentage overlap between repertoires, the number of shared unique clonotypes was divided by the size of the smaller repertoire. Richness of each repertoire was evaluated using RTK rarefaction, the Chao1 estimator, and Recon v2.1 estimates of unobserved clonotypes. For all TCRbeta clonotypes obtained by the gDNA method from four donors, generation probabilities were computed with OLGA. TCRdb took over this immuneACCESS table, retaining in-frame rearrangements with V and J assigned. Such tables are incomplete; in checked studies, under half of the missing clones stem from an unresolved V gene, and the remainder is unexplained. From that table come the V and J calls and clone size; the DNA was used to work out D and trimming. In this sample the table shows approximately 2,000,000 clones, under 95% of which occur a single time. The top ten hold 0.3% to 0.45% of the sample.

Sequenced material: naive CD4+ T cells from PBMCs. The cell subset or site label, read with the paper, signifies: CD45RA+ positively selected. The source of this sequence is a man aged 18 to 30 in good health. Some clones in this sample may be carry-over from other donors' samples.

CDR3 reads: CASSPIGTDEKLFF. The nucleotide sequence reads TGTGCCAGCAGCCCCATCGGGACAGACGAAAAACTGTTTTTT. The chain joins TRBV4-2 to TRBJ1-4; 7 of the junction bases match TRBD1. Based on the germline V gene, the CDR1 and CDR2 sequences are LGHNA and YNFKEQ. Measured from the cysteine to the phenylalanine, the CDR3 is 14 residues long. The CDR3 DNA has 42 bases and is translated from base 1. The germline V end is reduced by 4 bases and the J end by 8 bases; junction bases left unmatched: 7.